These 27 T cell receptor beta chains came from one sample sequenced in a study of CXCR3-negative and CXCR3-positive naive CD8 T cells. Findings of the study overall: CXCR3-expressing naive cells carried TRB CDR3s more hydrophobic than those of CXCR3-negative naive cells.

The authors made the TRB cDNA libraries by 5' RACE using UMI labels. Each CDR3 protein gets one entry in TCRdb, which reprocessed the 5' RACE reads and gives no DNA. The sample includes tens of thousands of distinct CDR3 sequences. Antigens of these TCRs are unknown. The sample comprised naive CXCR3+ CD8+ T cells from blood. Subset meaning: CD45RO-CCR7+CD27+CD95- naive CD8+ T cells expressing CXCR3 (TNR3+). The source of these receptors is a human donor in good health. Some clones in this sample may be carry-over from other donors' samples.

The chain joins TRBV6-4 to TRBJ2-1; TCRdb proposes TRBD2, but this gene call is untestable without DNA. Germline-derived CDR1 and CDR2 are MRHNA and SNTAGT. There are 15 residues in the CDR3. The CDR3 sequence: CASSETSGGADEQFF.

This sequence joins TRBV9 and TRBJ2-5; TCRdb proposes TRBD1, but this gene call is untestable without DNA. This CDR3 comprises 16 residues. Germline assignment: CDR1 SGDLS and CDR2 YYNGEE. The CDR3 protein is CASSVARGGIQETQYF.

The rearrangement uses TRBV5-5 and TRBJ1-1; TCRdb outputs TRBD1, but without DNA this stays unchecked. Germline CDR1 and CDR2: SGHKS and YYEKEE (reference sequence). This CDR3 has 16 amino acids. Here the CDR3 reads CASSPPMGRSGTEAFF.

The gene calls are TRBV7-2 and TRBJ2-7; the D call from TCRdb, TRBD2, cannot be confirmed without DNA. The germline V gene encodes CDR1 SGHTA and CDR2 FQGNSA. This CDR3 has 17 amino acids. The CDR3 loop reads CASSPWVERESPDEQYF.

The CDR3 spells CSVEAGGDEQFF. The V gene is TRBV29-1, the J gene TRBJ2-1; TCRdb's assignment of TRBD1 cannot be checked, as there is no DNA. Germline values: CDR1 SQVTM, CDR2 ANQGSEA. CDR3 length equals 12 residues.

The gene calls are TRBV6-4 and TRBJ2-1; the D gene TCRdb calls, TRBD2, cannot be checked with no DNA. The germline CDR1 and CDR2 sequences are MRHNA and SNTAGT. This CDR3 is built from 14 residues. The CDR3 loop is CASSDSWENNEQFF.

The rearrangement links TRBV27 to TRBJ1-1. Germline V gives CDR1 MNHEY, CDR2 SMNVEV (reference sequence). This CDR3 is 14 amino acids long. The CDR3 sequence is CASSLYAGNTEAFF.

The rearrangement uses TRBV29-1 and TRBJ1-2; TCRdb designates TRBD1, a call that cannot be tested without DNA. This CDR3 spans 13 amino acids. Germline CDR1 SQVTM, CDR2 ANQGSEA. CDR3 sequence: CSVVGQGSYGYTF.

The CDR3 here is CASSERGSWANVLTF. The chain is built from TRBV6-1 and TRBJ2-6. Germline V lookup: CDR1 MNHNS, CDR2 SASEGT. The CDR3 runs to 15 residues.

The chain carries TRBV6-9 and TRBJ2-1; TCRdb names TRBD1, which stays unverified in the absence of DNA. Germline V CDR1 and CDR2: MNHGY, SVAAGI. The CDR3 has 16 amino acids. CDR3 sequence: CASSYVYGGTTHEQFF.

This sequence joins TRBV4-3 and TRBJ2-2; TCRdb's D gene call, TRBD1, goes unchecked for lack of DNA. The germline V gene encodes CDR1 LGHNA and CDR2 YSLEER. The CDR3 consists of 16 residues. CDR3 protein: CASSQEGGRDTGELFF.

The chain joins TRBV7-2 to TRBJ2-5. The CDR3 runs 15 residues. Germline loops: CDR1 SGHTA, CDR2 FQGNSA. CDR3 protein: CASKKSVGLGETQYF.

The CDR3 reads CASSQEGFEAFF. The V call is TRBV4-3, the J call TRBJ1-1. In germline, CDR1 is LGHNA, CDR2 YSLEER. This CDR3 comprises 12 residues.

The chain has TRBV20-1 and TRBJ2-6; TCRdb proposes TRBD2, but this gene call is untestable without DNA. The length of the CDR3 is 16 residues. Germline V lookup: CDR1 DFQATT, CDR2 SNEGSKA (reference sequence). This CDR3 reads CSAITSGSSGANVLTF.

The chain couples TRBV4-3 to TRBJ1-4; the TRBD1 assignment by TCRdb is unverifiable without DNA. The CDR3 is 17 residues long. Germline loops: CDR1 LGHNA, CDR2 YSLEER. CDR3 amino acids: CASSPRGQGATNEKLFF.

The CDR3 region is CSARELGQGTYNEQFF. The chain carries TRBV20-1 and TRBJ2-1; checking the TCRdb D call of TRBD1 is not possible without DNA. Germline V lookup: CDR1 DFQATT, CDR2 SNEGSKA (reference sequence). The CDR3 consists of 16 residues.

The V and J genes are TRBV29-1 and TRBJ2-5; TCRdb indicates TRBD1, and absent DNA this call remains unverified. The germline CDR1 and CDR2 sequences are SQVTM and ANQGSEA. This CDR3 is 15 amino acids long. The CDR3 sequence is CSVESDRDNEETQYF.

This rearrangement joins TRBV12-3 or TRBV12-4 to TRBJ2-7; TCRdb's D call, TRBD1, is unchecked because there is no DNA. The CDR3 contains 15 residues. CDR3 loop: CASSSTGTGWREQYF.

The chain joins TRBV20-1 to TRBJ2-7; the D call of TRBD2 rests on TCRdb alone, since no DNA is present to check it. This CDR3 spans 16 amino acids. Germline V gives CDR1 DFQATT, CDR2 SNEGSKA (reference sequence). CDR3 sequence reads: CSARAAWAGGSYEQYF.

The rearrangement joins TRBV7-9 to TRBJ2-1. The CDR3 spans 12 residues. CDR1 and CDR2 (germline): SEHNR, FQNEAQ (reference sequence). CDR3 loop: CASSLATAEQFF.

The rearrangement uses TRBV29-1 and TRBJ2-1; TCRdb designates TRBD2, a call that cannot be tested without DNA. The CDR3 covers 15 residues. Per germline, CDR1 SQVTM and CDR2 ANQGSEA. The CDR3 sequence: CSVETLAGGQGEQFF.

According to its frequency, this clonotype is medium-sized. The rearrangement joins TRBV23-1 to TRBJ1-2; TCRdb designates TRBD1, a call that cannot be tested without DNA. TRBV23-1 belongs to the ORF category, with a function that is uncertain. This CDR3 contains 15 residues. CDR3 loop: CASSHQDRDDYGYTF.

The gene calls are TRBV6-5 and TRBJ2-7; the D call of TRBD1 rests on TCRdb alone, since no DNA is present to check it. Germline-derived CDR1 and CDR2 are MNHEY and SVGAGI. The CDR3 length is 13 residues. CDR3 amino acids: CASSSDRRYEQYF.

The J gene is TRBJ1-1, the V gene TRBV5-1. CDR1 SGHRS and CDR2 YFSETQ come from the germline V gene. CDR3 length: 14 residues. CDR3 amino acids: CASSLVGTWAEAFF.

This rearrangement joins TRBV20-1 to TRBJ2-2; TCRdb's D gene call, TRBD1, goes unchecked for lack of DNA. Germline V gene sequence: CDR1 DFQATT, CDR2 SNEGSKA (reference sequence). The CDR3 consists of 15 residues. The CDR3 reads CSAPDRRGYTGELFF.

The V and J genes are TRBV29-1 and TRBJ2-7; TCRdb indicates TRBD1, and absent DNA this call remains unverified. CDR3 size: 15 residues. Germline CDR1 SQVTM, CDR2 ANQGSEA. This CDR3 is CSVFISGTVDYEQYF.

The gene calls are TRBV10-3 and TRBJ1-2; without DNA, the TCRdb call of TRBD1 cannot be checked. CDR1 is ENHRY and CDR2 is SYGVKD in the germline V gene. CDR3 length: 16 residues. Here the CDR3 reads CAISGSRTGNNYGYTF.